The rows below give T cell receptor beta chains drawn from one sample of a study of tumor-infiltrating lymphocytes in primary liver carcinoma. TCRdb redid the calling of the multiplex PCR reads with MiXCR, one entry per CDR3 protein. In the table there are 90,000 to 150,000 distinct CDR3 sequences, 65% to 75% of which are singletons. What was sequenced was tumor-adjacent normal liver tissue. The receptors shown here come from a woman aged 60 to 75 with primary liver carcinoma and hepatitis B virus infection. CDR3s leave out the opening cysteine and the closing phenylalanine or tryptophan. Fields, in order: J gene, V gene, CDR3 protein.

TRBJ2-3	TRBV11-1	ASSNGLAGGPQY
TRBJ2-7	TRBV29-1	SASRDRGIEQY
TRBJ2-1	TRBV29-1	SVEGVGGGGSYNKQF
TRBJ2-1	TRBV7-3	ASSFAETSGSNEQF
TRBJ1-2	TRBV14	ASSPYDKGADYGYT
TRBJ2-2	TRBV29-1	SVVSQNTGELL
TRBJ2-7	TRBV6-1	VSSDYGGSYEQY
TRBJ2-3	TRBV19	ASIGLLRDTQY
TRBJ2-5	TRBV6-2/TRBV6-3	TSSLYGPGIQY
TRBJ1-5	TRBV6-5	ASSLTLGGNQPQH
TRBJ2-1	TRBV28	ASSSTGTSGIDGQF
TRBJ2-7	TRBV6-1	ASSLTEEIYEQY
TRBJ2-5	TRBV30	AWGTPSGNYETQY
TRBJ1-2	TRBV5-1	ANTATGANYGYT
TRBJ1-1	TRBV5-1	ANSFYGGKNTEAF
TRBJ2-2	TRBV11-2	SSSDGRNTNTGELF
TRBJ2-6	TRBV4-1	ASSHEPQGSGANVLT
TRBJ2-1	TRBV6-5	ASSQLPTVYNEQF
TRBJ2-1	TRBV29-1	SAIICGTSGRGNEQF
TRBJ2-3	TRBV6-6	ATSGLADGRDTQY
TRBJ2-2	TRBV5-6	ASSTIIQGNTGELF
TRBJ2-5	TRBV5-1	ASSVGSGVREIQY
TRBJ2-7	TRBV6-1	ASSEAAGRGASLGRYEQC
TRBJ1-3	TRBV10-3	ATAGGGSGNTIY
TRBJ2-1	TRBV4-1	ASSLGLAGGPGQNEQF
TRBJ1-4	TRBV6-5	ASSQVWGNEKLF
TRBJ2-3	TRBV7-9	TSSSTSVNTQY
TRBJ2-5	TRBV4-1	ASSQERGRARETQY
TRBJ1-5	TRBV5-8	ASSSLGGGNQHQH
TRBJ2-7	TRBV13	ASSAEGGRLREQY
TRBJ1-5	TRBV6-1	VSSAVSLGGQPQH
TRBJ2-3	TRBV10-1	ASAGERDTDTQY
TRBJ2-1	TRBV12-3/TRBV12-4	ASSLGGRGRAAV
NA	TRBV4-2	ASSQVAADNQPQY
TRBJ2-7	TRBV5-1	ASSSQAGTGTEY
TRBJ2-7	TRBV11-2	ASSAQGRRYELY
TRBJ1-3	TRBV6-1	TSKPGQTNSGNTIY
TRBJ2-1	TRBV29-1	SVSELKNAPSGYYNGQF
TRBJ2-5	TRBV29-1	SVTQGLAAMKETQY
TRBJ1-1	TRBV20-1	SARETGLNTEAF
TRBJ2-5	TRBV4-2	VSNQDLTSGSETQY
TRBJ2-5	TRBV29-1	SVVTGQETQY
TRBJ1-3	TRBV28	ASSGVSGNTTY
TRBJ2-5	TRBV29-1	SVYRGEETQY
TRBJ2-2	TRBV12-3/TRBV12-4	ASSAGGRGTWELF
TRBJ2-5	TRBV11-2	ASSYSRDSGRETQY
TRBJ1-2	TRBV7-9	ASSFYSEISRVPYGYT
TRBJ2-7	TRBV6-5	ASSLFGTGHYEQY
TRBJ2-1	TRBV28	ASSFELNEQF
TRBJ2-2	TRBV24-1	ATSDRYYTGELF
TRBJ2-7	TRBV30	TWSATGGAYEQY
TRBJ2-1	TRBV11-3	ASSSTGTRSNEQF
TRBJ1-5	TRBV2	ASNQDSWEPQH
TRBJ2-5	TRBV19	ASSRTGGVWETQY
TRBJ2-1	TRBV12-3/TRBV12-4	VSRRLAGRDWF
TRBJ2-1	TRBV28	ASSRPLRGSGRYNEQF